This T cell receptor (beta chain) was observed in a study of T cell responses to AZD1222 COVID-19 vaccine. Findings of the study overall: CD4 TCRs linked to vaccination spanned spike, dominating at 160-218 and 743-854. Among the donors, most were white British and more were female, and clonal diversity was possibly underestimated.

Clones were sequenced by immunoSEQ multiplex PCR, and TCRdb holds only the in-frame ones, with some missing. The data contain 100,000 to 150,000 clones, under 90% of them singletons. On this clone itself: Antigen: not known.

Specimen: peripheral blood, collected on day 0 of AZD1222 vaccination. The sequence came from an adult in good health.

The CDR3 DNA sequence: TGTGCCTCGAATCCGGGACAGGGGGCGCGGGGCTATGGCTACACCTTC. As protein: CASNPGQGARGYGYTF. The V gene is TRBV19, the J gene TRBJ1-2, with 12 bases fitting TRBD1. CDR3 length equals 16 residues. The junction had 14 bases not matched to a gene; V was cut back by 11 bases and J by 4 bases. In germline, CDR1 is LNHDA, CDR2 SQIVND (reference sequence).